This TCR beta chain was observed in a study of long-term antiretroviral therapy in people with HIV. This was the immunoSEQ v3.0 assay at survey level. Generated by immunoSEQ multiplex PCR, the TCRdb table keeps only in-frame clones and is missing some. The sample consists of some 31,000 clones, around 78% of them appearing once. V lost 2 bases, J lost 3 bases, and 14 bases lay in between. The germline gives CDR1 SGHDT, CDR2 YYEEEE. The CDR3 has 15 amino acids. This receptor was obtained from a woman between 45 and 65 years old with HIV. V gene TRBV5-6 combines with J gene TRBJ1-2; a possible D gene is TRBD1 (5 bases). The sample in question was unsorted PBMCs, obtained 3.1 years after starting antiretroviral therapy. CDR3 sequence: CASSFEEGWDYGYTF. CDR3 DNA: TGTGCCAGCAGCTTCGAGGAGGGGTGGGACTATGGCTACACCTTC.